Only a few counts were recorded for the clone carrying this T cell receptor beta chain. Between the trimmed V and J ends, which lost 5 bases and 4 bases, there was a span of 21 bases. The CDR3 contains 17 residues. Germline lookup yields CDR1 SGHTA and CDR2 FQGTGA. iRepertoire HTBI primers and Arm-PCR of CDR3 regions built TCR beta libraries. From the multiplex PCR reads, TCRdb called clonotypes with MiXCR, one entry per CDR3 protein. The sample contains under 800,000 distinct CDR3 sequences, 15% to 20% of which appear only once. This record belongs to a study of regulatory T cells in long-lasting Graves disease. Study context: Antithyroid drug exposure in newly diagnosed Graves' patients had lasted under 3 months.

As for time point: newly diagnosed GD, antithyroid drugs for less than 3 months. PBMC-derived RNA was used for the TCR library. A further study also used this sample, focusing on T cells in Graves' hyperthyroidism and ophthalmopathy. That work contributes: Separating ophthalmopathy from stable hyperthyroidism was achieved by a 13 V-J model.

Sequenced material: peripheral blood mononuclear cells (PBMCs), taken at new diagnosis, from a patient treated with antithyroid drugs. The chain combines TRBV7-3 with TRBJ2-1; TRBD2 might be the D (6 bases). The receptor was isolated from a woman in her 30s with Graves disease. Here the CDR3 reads CASSPNPSALSYNEQFF. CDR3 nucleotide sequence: TGTGCCAGCAGCCCGAACCCTAGCGCCCTGTCTTACAATGAGCAGTTCTTC.